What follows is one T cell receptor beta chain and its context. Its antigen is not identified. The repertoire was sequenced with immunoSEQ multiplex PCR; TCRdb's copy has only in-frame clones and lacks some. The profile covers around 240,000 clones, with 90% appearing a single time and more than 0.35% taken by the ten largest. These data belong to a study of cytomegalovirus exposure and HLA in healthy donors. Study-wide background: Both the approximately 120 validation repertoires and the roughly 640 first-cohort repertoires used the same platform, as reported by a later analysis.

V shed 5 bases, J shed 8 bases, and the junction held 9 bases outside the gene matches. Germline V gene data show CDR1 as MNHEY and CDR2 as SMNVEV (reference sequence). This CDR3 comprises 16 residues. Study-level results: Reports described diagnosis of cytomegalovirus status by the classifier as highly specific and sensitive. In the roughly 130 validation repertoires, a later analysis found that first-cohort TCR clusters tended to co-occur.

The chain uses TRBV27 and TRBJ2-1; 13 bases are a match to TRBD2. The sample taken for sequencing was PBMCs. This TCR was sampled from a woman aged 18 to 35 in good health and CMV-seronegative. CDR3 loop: CASSPQLAGGLHEQFF. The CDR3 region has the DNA TGTGCCAGCAGTCCCCAACTAGCGGGGGGGCTTCATGAGCAGTTCTTC.